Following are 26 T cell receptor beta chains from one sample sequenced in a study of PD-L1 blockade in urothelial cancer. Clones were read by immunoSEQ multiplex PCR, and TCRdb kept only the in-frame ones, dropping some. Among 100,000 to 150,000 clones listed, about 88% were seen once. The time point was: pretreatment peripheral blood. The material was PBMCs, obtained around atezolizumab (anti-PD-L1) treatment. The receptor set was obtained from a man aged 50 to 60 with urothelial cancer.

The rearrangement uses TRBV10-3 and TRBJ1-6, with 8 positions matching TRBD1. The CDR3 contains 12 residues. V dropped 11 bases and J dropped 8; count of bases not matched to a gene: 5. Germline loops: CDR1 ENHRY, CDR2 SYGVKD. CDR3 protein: CAVQTGDSPLHF. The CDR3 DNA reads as TGTGCCGTCCAGACAGGGGATTCACCCCTCCACTTT.

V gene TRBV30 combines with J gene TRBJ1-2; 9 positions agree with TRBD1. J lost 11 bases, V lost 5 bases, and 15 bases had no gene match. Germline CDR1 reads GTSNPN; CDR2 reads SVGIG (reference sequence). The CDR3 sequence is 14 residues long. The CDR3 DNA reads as TGTGCCTGGGACCCGGGGACAGGGTCGCGGGGGTACACCTTC. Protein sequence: CAWDPGTGSRGYTF.

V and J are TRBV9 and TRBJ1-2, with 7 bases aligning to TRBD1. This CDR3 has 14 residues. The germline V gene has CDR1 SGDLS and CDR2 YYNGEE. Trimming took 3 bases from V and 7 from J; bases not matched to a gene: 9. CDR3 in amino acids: CASSASGTASGYTF. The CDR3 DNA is TGTGCCAGCAGCGCCTCCGGGACAGCCAGTGGCTACACCTTC.

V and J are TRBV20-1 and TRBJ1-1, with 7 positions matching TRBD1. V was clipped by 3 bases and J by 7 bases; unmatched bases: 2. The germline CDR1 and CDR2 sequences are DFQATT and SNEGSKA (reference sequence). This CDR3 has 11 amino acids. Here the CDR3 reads CSASAGGEAFF. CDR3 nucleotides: TGCAGTGCTAGTGCAGGGGGTGAAGCTTTCTTT.

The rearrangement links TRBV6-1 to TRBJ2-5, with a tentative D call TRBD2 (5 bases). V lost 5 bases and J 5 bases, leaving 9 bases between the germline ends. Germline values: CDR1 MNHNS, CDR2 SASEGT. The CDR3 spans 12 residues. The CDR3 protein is CASSRPGETQYF. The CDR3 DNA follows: TGTGCCAGCAGTCGCCCGGGGGAGACCCAGTACTTC.

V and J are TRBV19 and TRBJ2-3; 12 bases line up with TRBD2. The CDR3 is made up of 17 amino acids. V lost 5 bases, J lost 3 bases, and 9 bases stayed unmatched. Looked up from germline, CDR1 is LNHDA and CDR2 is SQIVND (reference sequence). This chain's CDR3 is CASSPQDGLAGTDTQYF. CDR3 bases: TGTGCCAGTAGTCCCCAAGATGGACTAGCGGGAACAGATACGCAGTATTTT.

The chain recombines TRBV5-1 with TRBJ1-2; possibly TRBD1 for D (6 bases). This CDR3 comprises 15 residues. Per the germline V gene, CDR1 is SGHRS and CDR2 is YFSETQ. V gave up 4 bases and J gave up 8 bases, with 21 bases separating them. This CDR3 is CASSVAVGAVGGYTF. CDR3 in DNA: TGCGCCAGCAGCGTCGCCGTGGGGGCAGTCGGGGGCTACACCTTC.

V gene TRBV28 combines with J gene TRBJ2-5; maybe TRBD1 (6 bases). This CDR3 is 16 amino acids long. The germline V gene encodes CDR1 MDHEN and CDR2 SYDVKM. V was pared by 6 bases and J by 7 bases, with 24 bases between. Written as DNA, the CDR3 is TGTGCCAGCAGGGACCCGGGACACTCCCTTTTTGGGACCCAGTACTTC. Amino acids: CASRDPGHSLFGTQYF.

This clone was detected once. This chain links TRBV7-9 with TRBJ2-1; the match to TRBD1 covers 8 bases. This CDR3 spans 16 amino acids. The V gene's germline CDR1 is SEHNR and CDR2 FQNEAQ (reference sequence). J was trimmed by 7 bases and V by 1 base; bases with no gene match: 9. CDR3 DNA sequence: TGTGCCAGCAGCTTAGGGCTGAGGACAGGGAGTAATGAGCAGTTCTTC. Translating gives CASSLGLRTGSNEQFF.

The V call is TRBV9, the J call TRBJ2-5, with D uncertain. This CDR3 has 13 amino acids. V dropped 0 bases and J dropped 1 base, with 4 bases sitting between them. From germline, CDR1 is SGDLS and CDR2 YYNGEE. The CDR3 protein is CASSVAVQETQYF. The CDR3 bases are TGTGCCAGCAGCGTAGCGGTCCAAGAGACCCAGTACTTC. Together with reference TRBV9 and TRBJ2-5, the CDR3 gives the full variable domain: DSGVTQTPKHLITATGQRVTLRCSPRSGDLSVYWYQQSLDQGLQFLIQYYNGEERAKGNILERFSAQQFPDLHSELNLSSLELGDSALYFCASSVAVQETQYFGPGTRLLVL.

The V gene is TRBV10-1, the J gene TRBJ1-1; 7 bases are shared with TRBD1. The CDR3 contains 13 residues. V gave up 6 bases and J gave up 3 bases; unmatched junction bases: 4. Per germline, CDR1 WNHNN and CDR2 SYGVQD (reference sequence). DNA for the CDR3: TGCGCCAGCAGCCGGGACAGAGACACTGAAGCTTTCTTT. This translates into CASSRDRDTEAFF.

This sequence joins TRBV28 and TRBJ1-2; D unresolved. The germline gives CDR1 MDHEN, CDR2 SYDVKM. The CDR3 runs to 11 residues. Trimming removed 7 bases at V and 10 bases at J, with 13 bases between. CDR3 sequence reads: CASTRFEDYTF. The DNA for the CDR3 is TGTGCCAGCACCCGTTTTGAGGACTACACCTTC.

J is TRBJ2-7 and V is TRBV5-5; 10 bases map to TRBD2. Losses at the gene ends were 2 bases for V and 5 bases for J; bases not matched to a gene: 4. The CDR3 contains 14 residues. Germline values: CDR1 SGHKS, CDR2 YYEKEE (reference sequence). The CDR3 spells CASSFSGTSDEQYF. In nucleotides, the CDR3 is TGTGCCAGCAGCTTTTCCGGGACTAGCGACGAGCAGTACTTC. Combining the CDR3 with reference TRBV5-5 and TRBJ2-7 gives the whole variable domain DAGVTQSPTHLIKTRGQQVTLRCSPISGHKSVSWYQQVLGQGPQFIFQYYEKEERGRGNFPDRFSARQFPNYSSELNVNALLLGDSALYLCASSFSGTSDEQYFGPGTRLTVT.

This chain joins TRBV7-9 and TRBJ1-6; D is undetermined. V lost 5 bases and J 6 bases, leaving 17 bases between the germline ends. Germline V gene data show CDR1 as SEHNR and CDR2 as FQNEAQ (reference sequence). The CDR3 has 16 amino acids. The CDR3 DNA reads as TGTGCCAGCAGCACACTTGGGCCTTTGGGTAATTCACCCCTCCACTTT. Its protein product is CASSTLGPLGNSPLHF. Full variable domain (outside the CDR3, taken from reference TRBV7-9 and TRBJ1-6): DTGVSQNPRHKITKRGQNVTFRCDPISEHNRLYWYRQTLGQGPEFLTYFQNEAQLEKSRLLSDRFSAERPKGSFSTLEIQRTEQGDSAMYLCASSTLGPLGNSPLHFGNGTRLTVT.

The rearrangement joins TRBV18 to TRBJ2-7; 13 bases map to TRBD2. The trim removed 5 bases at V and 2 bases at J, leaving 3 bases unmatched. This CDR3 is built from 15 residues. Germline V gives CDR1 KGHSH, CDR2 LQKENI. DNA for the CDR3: TGTGCCAGCTCATCCACTAGCGGGAGGGCCTACGAGCAGTACTTC. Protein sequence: CASSSTSGRAYEQYF.

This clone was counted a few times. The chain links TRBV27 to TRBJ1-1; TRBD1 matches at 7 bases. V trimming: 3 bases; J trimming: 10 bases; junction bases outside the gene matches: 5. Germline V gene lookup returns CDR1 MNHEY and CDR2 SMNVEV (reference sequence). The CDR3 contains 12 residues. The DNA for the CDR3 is TGTGCCAGCAGTTTTACGGGACAGCGAGCTTTCTTT. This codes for CASSFTGQRAFF.

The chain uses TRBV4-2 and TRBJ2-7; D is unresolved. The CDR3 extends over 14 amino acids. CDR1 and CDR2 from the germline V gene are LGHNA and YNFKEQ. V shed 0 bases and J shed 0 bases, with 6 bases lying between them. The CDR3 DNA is TGTGCCAGCAGCCAAGATCACATCTCCTACGAGCAGTACTTC. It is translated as CASSQDHISYEQYF.

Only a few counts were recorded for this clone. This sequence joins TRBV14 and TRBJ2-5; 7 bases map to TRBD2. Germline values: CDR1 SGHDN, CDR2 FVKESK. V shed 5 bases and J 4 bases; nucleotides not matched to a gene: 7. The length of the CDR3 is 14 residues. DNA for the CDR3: TGTGCCAGCAGCAGAGAAATAGCGGGAGAGACCCAGTACTTC. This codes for CASSREIAGETQYF.

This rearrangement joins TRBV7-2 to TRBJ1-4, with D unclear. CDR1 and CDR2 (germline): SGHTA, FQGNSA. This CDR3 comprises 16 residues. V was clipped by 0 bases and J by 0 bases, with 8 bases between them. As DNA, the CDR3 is TGTGCCAGCAGCTTAGCGAACGGAGCAACTAATGAAAAACTGTTTTTT. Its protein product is CASSLANGATNEKLFF.

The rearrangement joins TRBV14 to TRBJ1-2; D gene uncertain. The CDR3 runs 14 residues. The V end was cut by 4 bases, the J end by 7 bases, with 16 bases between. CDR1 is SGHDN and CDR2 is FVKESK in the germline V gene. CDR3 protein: CASSRNIAGVGYTF. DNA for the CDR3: TGTGCCAGCAGCCGAAATATTGCGGGTGTTGGCTACACCTTC.

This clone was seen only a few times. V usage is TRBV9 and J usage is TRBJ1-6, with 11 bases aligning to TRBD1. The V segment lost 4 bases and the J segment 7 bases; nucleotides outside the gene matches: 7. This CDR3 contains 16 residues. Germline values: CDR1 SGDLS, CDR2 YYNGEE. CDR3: CASSTSGDRGNSPLHF. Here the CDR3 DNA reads TGTGCCAGCAGCACCAGTGGGGACAGGGGGAATTCACCCCTCCACTTT.

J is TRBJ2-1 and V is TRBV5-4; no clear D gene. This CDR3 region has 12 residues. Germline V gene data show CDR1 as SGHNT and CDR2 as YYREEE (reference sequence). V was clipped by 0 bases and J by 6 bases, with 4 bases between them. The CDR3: CASSLDSNEQFF. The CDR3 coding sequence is TGTGCCAGCAGCTTGGACAGCAATGAGCAGTTCTTC.

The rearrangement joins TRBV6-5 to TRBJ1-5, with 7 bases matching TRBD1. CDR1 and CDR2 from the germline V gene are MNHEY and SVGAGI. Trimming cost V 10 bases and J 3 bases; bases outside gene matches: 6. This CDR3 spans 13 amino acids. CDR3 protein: CATKTGSNQPQHF. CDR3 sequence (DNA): TGTGCCACCAAGACAGGGTCCAATCAGCCCCAGCATTTT.

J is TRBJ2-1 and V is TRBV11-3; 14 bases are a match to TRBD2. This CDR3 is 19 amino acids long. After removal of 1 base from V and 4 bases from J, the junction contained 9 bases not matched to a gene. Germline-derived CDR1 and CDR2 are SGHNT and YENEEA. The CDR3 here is CASSLVAGLAGEPYNEQFF. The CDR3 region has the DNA TGTGCCAGCAGCTTAGTAGCGGGACTAGCGGGAGAACCATACAATGAGCAGTTCTTC.

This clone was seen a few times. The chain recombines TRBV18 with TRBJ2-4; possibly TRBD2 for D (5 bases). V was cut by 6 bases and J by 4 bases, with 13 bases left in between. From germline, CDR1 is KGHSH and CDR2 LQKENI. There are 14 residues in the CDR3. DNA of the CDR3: TGTGCCAGCTCCGAACTGAGAGGGAAAAACATTCAGTACTTC. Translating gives CASSELRGKNIQYF.

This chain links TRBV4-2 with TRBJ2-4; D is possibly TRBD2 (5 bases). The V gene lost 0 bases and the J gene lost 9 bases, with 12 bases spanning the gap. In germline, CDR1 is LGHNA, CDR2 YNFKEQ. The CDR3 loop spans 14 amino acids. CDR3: CASSQDQRRSIQYF. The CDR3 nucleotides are TGTGCCAGCAGCCAAGATCAACGGAGGAGCATTCAGTACTTC.